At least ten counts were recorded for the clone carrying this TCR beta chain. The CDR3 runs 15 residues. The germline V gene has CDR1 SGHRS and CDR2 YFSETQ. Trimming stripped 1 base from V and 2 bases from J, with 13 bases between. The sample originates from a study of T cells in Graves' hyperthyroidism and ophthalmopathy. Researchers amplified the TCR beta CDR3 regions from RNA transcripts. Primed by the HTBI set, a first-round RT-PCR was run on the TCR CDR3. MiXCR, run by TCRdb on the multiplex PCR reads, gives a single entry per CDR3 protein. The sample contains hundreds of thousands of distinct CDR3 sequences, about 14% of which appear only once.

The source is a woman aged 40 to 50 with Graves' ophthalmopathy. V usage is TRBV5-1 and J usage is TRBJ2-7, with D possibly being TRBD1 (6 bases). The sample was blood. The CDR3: CASSLRIGQTYEQYF. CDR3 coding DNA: TGCGCCAGCAGCTTGAGAATTGGACAGACCTACGAGCAGTACTTC.